The clone carrying this TCR beta chain occurred many times. TCRdb reprocessed the reads via MiXCR and lists one record per CDR3 protein. The sample contains some 390,000 distinct CDR3 sequences, approximately 18% of which appear only once. The CDR3 length is 15 residues. V was clipped by 1 base and J by 9 bases; unmatched bases: 5. This specimen comes from a study of T cell repertoires in cytomegalovirus infection. The chain carries TRBV12-3 or TRBV12-4 and TRBJ1-6; TRBD1 agrees at 8 bases. The sequenced sample consisted of PBMCs. The source of this sequence is a human donor in good health (CMV status not recorded). Some clones in this sample may be carry-over from other donors' samples. DNA for the CDR3: TGTGCCAGCAGTTTAGGAGGACAGGGAGGTTCACCCCTCCACTTT. Encoded protein: CASSLGGQGGSPLHF.